Listed below are T cell receptor beta chains from one sample, sequenced in a study of blood T cell repertoires in COVID-19. TCRdb's table, derived via immunoSEQ multiplex PCR, lists solely in-frame clones and lacks some. The sample consists of about 200,000 clones, approximately 85% of them appearing once. Sequencing input: peripheral blood. The receptors were sampled from a woman between 65 and 79 years old with active or convalescent COVID-19. Each CDR3 is given with its conserved first and last residue. The D gene is left open where the match is weak. A clone size is listed for some rows: how often the clone was seen (once, few, many), or a class if it is expanded.

V gene: TRBV5-5; clone size: -; D gene: -; J gene: TRBJ1-4; CDR3 DNA: TGTGCCAGCAGCTTGGGGCCCGCAGGGCCGATTGAAAAACTGTTTTTT; CDR3 protein: CASSLGPAGPIEKLFF
V gene: TRBV7-2; clone size: once; D gene: TRBD1; J gene: TRBJ1-4; CDR3 DNA: TGTGCCAGCAGCGCCCAGACAGGGATGAATGAAAAACTGTTTTTT; CDR3 protein: CASSAQTGMNEKLFF
V gene: TRBV11-1; clone size: -; D gene: TRBD1; J gene: TRBJ2-7; CDR3 DNA: TGTGCCAGCAGCTCAAGCCGGGACAGGGGTATCGCGCAGTACTTC; CDR3 protein: CASSSSRDRGIAQYF
V gene: TRBV7-9; clone size: -; D gene: TRBD1; J gene: TRBJ2-2; CDR3 DNA: TGTGCCAGCAGCAGCGGGGACAGGGGATACACCGGGGAGCTGTTTTTT; CDR3 protein: CASSSGDRGYTGELFF
V gene: TRBV7-6; clone size: -; D gene: TRBD1; J gene: TRBJ2-5; CDR3 DNA: TGTGCCAGCAGCAAAGACGGGACAGGGGTCCAAGAGACCCAGTACTTC; CDR3 protein: CASSKDGTGVQETQYF
V gene: TRBV6-1; clone size: many; D gene: TRBD2; J gene: TRBJ2-5; CDR3 DNA: TGTGCCAGCAGTGCCCTATTGACTAGCCTGGGGGGGACCCAGTACTTC; CDR3 protein: CASSALLTSLGGTQYF
V gene: TRBV3-1/TRBV3-2; clone size: once; D gene: TRBD1; J gene: TRBJ2-3; CDR3 DNA: TGTGCCAGCAGCCATAGAACCGGGACAGGAGACACAGATACGCAGTATTTT; CDR3 protein: CASSHRTGTGDTDTQYF
V gene: TRBV20-1; clone size: -; D gene: -; J gene: TRBJ2-7; CDR3 DNA: TGCAGTGCCCAGGGCCCCTACGAGCAGTACTTC; CDR3 protein: CSAQGPYEQYF
V gene: TRBV5-5; clone size: -; D gene: -; J gene: TRBJ2-3; CDR3 DNA: TGTGCCAGCAGCTTGTTAATCGGGAGAACAGATACGCAGTATTTT; CDR3 protein: CASSLLIGRTDTQYF
V gene: TRBV5-1; clone size: -; D gene: TRBD2; J gene: TRBJ2-1; CDR3 DNA: TGCGCCAGCAGCCCCCTACTAGCGGGAGAATCTGAGCAGTTCTTC; CDR3 protein: CASSPLLAGESEQFF
V gene: TRBV4-1; clone size: -; D gene: -; J gene: TRBJ2-7; CDR3 DNA: TGCGCCAGCAGCCAAGATCCCGGGGGAACCTACGAGCAGTACTTC; CDR3 protein: CASSQDPGGTYEQYF
V gene: TRBV27; clone size: -; D gene: -; J gene: TRBJ1-6; CDR3 DNA: TGTGCCAGCAGTTTTATAAATTCACCCCTCCACTTT; CDR3 protein: CASSFINSPLHF
V gene: TRBV5-1; clone size: few; D gene: -; J gene: TRBJ2-7; CDR3 DNA: TGCGCCAGCAGCTTAGCGCCCACTAGTTTCGGCTACGAGCAGTACTTC; CDR3 protein: CASSLAPTSFGYEQYF
V gene: TRBV10-3; clone size: -; D gene: -; J gene: TRBJ2-1; CDR3 DNA: TGTGCCACCAGTAATCTCGACAATGAGCAGTTCTTC; CDR3 protein: CATSNLDNEQFF
V gene: TRBV3-1/TRBV3-2; clone size: -; D gene: TRBD2; J gene: TRBJ2-7; CDR3 DNA: TGTGCCAGCAGCGACCGGGGACTAGCGGGAGCCTCCTACGAGCAGTACTTC; CDR3 protein: CASSDRGLAGASYEQYF
V gene: TRBV2; clone size: -; D gene: -; J gene: TRBJ2-1; CDR3 DNA: TGTGCCAGCAGTACGACTAGCTACAATGAGCAGTTCTTC; CDR3 protein: CASSTTSYNEQFF
V gene: TRBV6-1; clone size: -; D gene: TRBD1; J gene: TRBJ1-3; CDR3 DNA: TGTGCCAGCAGTGAAAGGAAGGGGGCCAGCTCTGGAAACACCATATATTTT; CDR3 protein: CASSERKGASSGNTIYF
V gene: TRBV6-5; clone size: -; D gene: -; J gene: TRBJ2-4; CDR3 DNA: TGTGCCAGCTCCTTCACCAGAGGCAACATTCAGTACTTC; CDR3 protein: CASSFTRGNIQYF
V gene: TRBV3-1/TRBV3-2; clone size: once; D gene: -; J gene: TRBJ1-6; CDR3 DNA: TGTGCCAGCAGCCTTCATGGGGGGGAGGGTTCACCCCTCCACTTT; CDR3 protein: CASSLHGGEGSPLHF
V gene: TRBV11-2; clone size: once; D gene: TRBD2; J gene: TRBJ2-1; CDR3 DNA: TGTGCCAGCACCCCGGGGACTAGCGGGAGGCGCCCTCCTCGGTTCTTC; CDR3 protein: CASTPGTSGRRPPRFF
V gene: TRBV12-3/TRBV12-4; clone size: -; D gene: TRBD2; J gene: TRBJ2-7; CDR3 DNA: TGTGCCAGCAGTCTTGGGAGGGGCTACGAGCAGTACTTC; CDR3 protein: CASSLGRGYEQYF
V gene: TRBV24-1; clone size: -; D gene: -; J gene: TRBJ1-1; CDR3 DNA: TGTGCCACCGCCTCGACAGGCCTCGGTGACACTGAAGCTTTCTTT; CDR3 protein: CATASTGLGDTEAFF
V gene: TRBV6-6; clone size: -; D gene: -; J gene: TRBJ2-3; CDR3 DNA: TGTGCCAGCAGTTACTCTGCGGTTAGCACAGATACGCAGTATTTT; CDR3 protein: CASSYSAVSTDTQYF
V gene: TRBV12-3/TRBV12-4; clone size: -; D gene: -; J gene: TRBJ1-1; CDR3 DNA: TGTGCCAGCACCATGAGATTGAACACTGAAGCTTTCTTT; CDR3 protein: CASTMRLNTEAFF
V gene: TRBV15; clone size: -; D gene: TRBD1; J gene: TRBJ2-7; CDR3 DNA: TGTGCCACCAGCAGAGGACAGGGGAAAACCCGAGAGAACGAGCAGTACTTC; CDR3 protein: CATSRGQGKTRENEQYF